These 30 T cell receptor beta chains came from one sample sequenced in a study of CD8 T cells in ankylosing spondylitis. Each CDR3 protein is one row after TCRdb ran MiXCR on the 5' RACE reads. The data hold under 400,000 distinct CDR3 sequences, with 9.5% to 13% observed a single time. Source material: blood, either unsorted or a sorted T cell fraction (not recorded which). The receptors originated from a female donor with ankylosing spondylitis or in good health (not recorded which).

This clonotype was seen many times. The V and J genes are TRBV5-1 and TRBJ1-6; 11 nucleotides align to TRBD1. The CDR3 sequence is 15 residues long. The germline gives CDR1 SGHRS, CDR2 YFSETQ. Losses at the gene ends were 2 bases for V and 8 bases for J; bases not matched to a gene: 3. The CDR3 loop is CASSFGQGAHSPLHF. The CDR3 coding sequence is TGCGCCAGCAGCTTCGGACAGGGGGCCCATTCACCCCTCCACTTT.

At least ten counts were recorded for this clonotype. The gene calls are TRBV5-1 and TRBJ2-3; no reliable D call. There are 14 residues in the CDR3. Germline V lookup: CDR1 SGHRS, CDR2 YFSETQ. The V gene lost 2 bases and the J gene lost 2 bases, with 9 bases spanning the gap. CDR3 sequence (DNA): TGCGCCAGCAGCTTCGACCATTTCACAGATACGCAGTATTTT. It translates to CASSFDHFTDTQYF.

This chain connects TRBV7-6 to TRBJ2-3, with 9 bases lining up with TRBD2. This CDR3 is 14 amino acids long. The V gene end was trimmed by 5 bases and the J gene end by 5 bases; junction bases not matched to a gene: 5. Germline assignment: CDR1 SGHVS and CDR2 FNYEAQ. CDR3 protein: CASSVSGGGDTQYF. CDR3 bases: TGTGCCAGCAGCGTTAGCGGGGGCGGAGATACGCAGTATTTT.

This clonotype was seen repeatedly, ten times or more. This chain links TRBV20-1 with TRBJ1-1; TRBD1 is a possible D gene (6 bases). The germline V gene encodes CDR1 DFQATT and CDR2 SNEGSKA (reference sequence). V lost 2 bases and J 12 bases, leaving 16 bases between the germline ends. The CDR3 runs to 12 residues. CDR3 DNA sequence: TGCAGTGCTAGAAAGGACAGCCTGGATACTTTCTTT. It specifies CSARKDSLDTFF.

This clonotype was observed at least ten times. The rearrangement uses TRBV7-2 and TRBJ2-7, with D unresolved. Per the germline V gene, CDR1 is SGHTA and CDR2 is FQGNSA. CDR3 length equals 13 residues. Trimming removed 2 bases at V and 6 bases at J, with 11 bases between. As DNA, the CDR3 is TGTGCCAGCAGCTTAAGTAACATCGGCGAGCAGTACTTC. Translated: CASSLSNIGEQYF.

This clonotype has a handful of counts. This CDR3 is CASSLPSRDYGYTF. The DNA of the CDR3 is TGTGCCAGCAGCTTGCCTTCCAGGGACTATGGCTACACCTTC. J is TRBJ1-2 and V is TRBV5-4; maybe TRBD1 (5 bases). CDR3 length: 14 residues. Trimming took off 1 base at V and 3 bases at J, with 10 bases between the two ends. CDR1 SGHNT and CDR2 YYREEE come from the germline V gene (reference sequence).

About this clonotype itself: It may be a read error: a sequence one base away is much more abundant. The V call is TRBV29-1, the J call TRBJ1-5, with a tentative D call TRBD1 (5 bases). The CDR3 is 13 residues long. CDR1 and CDR2 from the germline V gene are SQVTM and ANQGSEA. The CDR3 is CSVEQGPGQLQHF. In DNA, the CDR3 is TGCAGCGTTGAACAGGGTCCGGGGCAGCTCCAGCATTTT.

Ten or more counts support this clonotype. The chain couples TRBV18 to TRBJ2-1, with TRBD2 identical over 7 bases. V gave up 2 bases and J gave up 2 bases; unmatched junction bases: 6. This CDR3 comprises 16 residues. The V gene's germline CDR1 is KGHSH and CDR2 LQKENI. CDR3 loop: CASSPVKAGAYNEQFF. The CDR3 nucleotides are TGTGCCAGCTCACCAGTCAAGGCGGGGGCCTACAATGAGCAGTTCTTC.

This clonotype was observed many times. The genes are TRBV14 and TRBJ2-7; D is undetermined. Germline assignment: CDR1 SGHDN and CDR2 FVKESK. There are 14 residues in the CDR3. The V end was cut by 0 bases, the J end by 4 bases, with 10 bases between. CDR3 DNA: TGTGCCAGCAGCCAAGATGGCACTCGGTACGAGCAGTACTTC. Its protein product is CASSQDGTRYEQYF.

The chain is built from TRBV4-3 and TRBJ1-2; the D gene is possibly TRBD1 (6 bases). The CDR3 is made up of 14 amino acids. The V gene lost 0 bases and the J gene lost 8 bases, with 13 bases spanning the gap. Germline lookup yields CDR1 LGHNA and CDR2 YSLEER. In DNA form, the CDR3 reads TGCGCCAGCAGCCAAGAGCCGGGGGCGCGGGGCTACACCTTC. Translated, it gives CASSQEPGARGYTF.

The chain carries TRBV7-9 and TRBJ2-1; 10 positions agree with TRBD2. Trimming cost V 1 base and J 6 bases; bases outside gene matches: 6. Germline CDR1 reads SEHNR; CDR2 reads FQNEAQ (reference sequence). This CDR3 region has 16 residues. The CDR3 here is CASSLVASGRGNEQFF. The CDR3 DNA follows: TGTGCCAGCAGCTTAGTAGCTAGCGGGAGAGGCAATGAGCAGTTCTTC.

J is TRBJ2-1 and V is TRBV5-1, with D perhaps assigned TRBD1 or TRBD2 (5 bases each). This CDR3 contains 12 residues. The germline CDR1 and CDR2 sequences are SGHRS and YFSETQ. V lost 1 base, J lost 10 bases, and 9 bases lay in between. The CDR3 DNA is TGCGCCAGCAGCTTGTTGGGGGACGAGCAGTTCTTC. Protein: CASSLLGDEQFF.

The sample holds a few counts of this clonotype. The J gene is TRBJ1-5, the V gene TRBV4-1; unclear D gene. V was pared by 1 base and J by 4 bases, with 11 bases between. The CDR3 loop spans 15 amino acids. Germline loops: CDR1 MGHRA, CDR2 YSYEKL. The CDR3 reads CASSQVFLGNQPQHF. In nucleotides, the CDR3 is TGCGCCAGCAGCCAAGTTTTCCTGGGAAATCAGCCCCAGCATTTT.

This chain uses TRBV20-1 with TRBJ2-1, with 10 positions matching TRBD2. Germline CDR1 is DFQATT and CDR2 is SNEGSKA (reference sequence). V lost 8 bases and J lost 9; bases outside the gene matches: 16. The CDR3 length is 15 residues. In DNA, the CDR3 is TGCAGTCCTAAAGGGGAACTAGCGGGGAGCGTTGAGCAGTTCTTC. Protein product: CSPKGELAGSVEQFF.

V gene TRBV18 combines with J gene TRBJ2-5; tentatively, D is TRBD2 (6 bases). The V gene's germline CDR1 is KGHSH and CDR2 LQKENI. The CDR3 extends over 14 amino acids. The germline V and J ends were trimmed by 3 bases and 2 bases, with 10 bases remaining between them. This CDR3 reads CASSPDLAQETQYF. CDR3 in DNA: TGTGCCAGCTCACCCGACCTAGCGCAAGAGACCCAGTACTTC.

This clonotype was seen only a few times. The V and J genes are TRBV20-1 and TRBJ2-5, with D unclear. The CDR3 runs to 14 residues. The V end was cut by 0 bases, the J end by 1 base, with 9 bases between. Germline CDR1 is DFQATT and CDR2 is SNEGSKA (reference sequence). CDR3 loop: CSARDLGFQETQYF. CDR3 DNA: TGCAGTGCTAGAGATCTGGGATTCCAAGAGACCCAGTACTTC.

DNA of the CDR3: TGTGCCAGCAGCACCTTCCCCCGCGGGACAGCCTACGAGCAGTACTTC. This translates into CASSTFPRGTAYEQYF. V usage is TRBV7-2 and J usage is TRBJ2-7; D might be TRBD1 (7 bases). The CDR3 length is 16 residues. The V gene's germline CDR1 is SGHTA and CDR2 FQGNSA. V shed 5 bases and J shed 2 bases, with 19 bases lying between them.

This clonotype was counted ten times or more. The DNA of the CDR3 is TGCAGTGCTTCGACTAGCGGGAGTGGCGAGCAGTACTTC. Protein sequence: CSASTSGSGEQYF. The rearrangement joins TRBV20-1 to TRBJ2-7; 12 bases map to TRBD2. Losses at the gene ends were 5 bases for V and 6 bases for J; bases not matched to a gene: 5. The CDR3 is made up of 13 amino acids. Germline CDR1 DFQATT, CDR2 SNEGSKA (reference sequence).

This clonotype was detected ten times or more. J is TRBJ2-2 and V is TRBV20-1; 16 bases align to TRBD2. From germline, CDR1 is DFQATT and CDR2 SNEGSKA (reference sequence). Trimming at V came to 6 bases and at J to 5 bases, leaving 6 bases not matched to a gene. The CDR3 covers 16 residues. The CDR3 protein is CSAGTSGRASTGELFF. CDR3 DNA: TGCAGTGCCGGGACTAGCGGGAGGGCCAGTACCGGGGAGCTGTTTTTT.

This clonotype was counted a few times. The genes are TRBV20-1 and TRBJ2-1; the D gene is possibly TRBD2 (6 bases). In germline, CDR1 is DFQATT, CDR2 SNEGSKA (reference sequence). CDR3 size: 14 residues. The V end lost 7 bases, the J end lost 0 bases, and 13 bases lay between the germline ends. In DNA form, the CDR3 reads TGCAGTGGTAGCGGCGAAAGCTCCTACAATGAGCAGTTCTTC. Its protein product is CSGSGESSYNEQFF.

The J gene is TRBJ1-5, the V gene TRBV7-2; tentative D call: TRBD1 (5 bases). Germline values: CDR1 SGHTA, CDR2 FQGNSA. The length of the CDR3 is 14 residues. Between the trimmed V and J ends, which lost 1 base and 5 bases, there was a span of 9 bases. The DNA of the CDR3 is TGTGCCAGCAGCTTAGGACAGAGCTATCAGCCCCAGCATTTT. This encodes CASSLGQSYQPQHF. Drawing the rest from reference TRBV7-2 and TRBJ1-5, the complete variable domain is GAGVSQSPSNKVTEKGKDVELRCDPISGHTALYWYRQSLGQGLEFLIYFQGNSAPDKSGLPSDRFSAERTGGSVSTLTIQRTQQEDSAVYLCASSLGQSYQPQHFGDGTRLSIL.

The table lists this clonotype with many counts. This chain joins TRBV6-2 or TRBV6-3 and TRBJ2-5, with D unclear. The CDR3 length is 14 residues. V shed 5 bases and J shed 5 bases, with 15 bases lying between them. Germline V CDR1 and CDR2: MNHEY, SVGEGT. Here the CDR3 reads CASSLTTSWETQYF. In DNA form, the CDR3 reads TGTGCCAGCAGTCTAACCACGTCGTGGGAGACCCAGTACTTC.

This clonotype appeared many times. The chain links TRBV20-1 to TRBJ2-7, with D uncertain. Deletions cut 4 bases from V and 6 bases from J, with 13 bases between. The CDR3 runs 12 residues. CDR1 is DFQATT and CDR2 is SNEGSKA in the germline V gene (reference sequence). Here the CDR3 DNA reads TGCAGTGCTATCCTGGGCTTGGGCGAGCAGTACTTC. Protein product: CSAILGLGEQYF.

This clonotype was seen at least ten times. The chain links TRBV20-1 to TRBJ1-2, with D possibly TRBD1 on 6 matching bases. CDR3 size: 16 residues. V lost 0 bases to trimming and J lost 6 bases, with 20 bases between them. CDR1 is DFQATT and CDR2 is SNEGSKA in the germline V gene (reference sequence). CDR3: CSARDQARTADHGYTF. CDR3 bases: TGCAGTGCTAGAGATCAGGCGAGGACAGCAGATCATGGCTACACCTTC.

In its sample, this clonotype was seen many times. This sequence joins TRBV5-6 and TRBJ1-6; D not resolved. Germline values: CDR1 SGHDT, CDR2 YYEEEE. V was trimmed by 3 bases and J by 4 bases, leaving 8 bases between them. This CDR3 comprises 14 residues. The CDR3 reads CASSSGRYNSPLHF. The CDR3 bases are TGTGCCAGCAGCTCGGGAAGATATAATTCACCCCTCCACTTT.

This sequence joins TRBV7-9 and TRBJ2-5; 8 positions match TRBD1. CDR1 is SEHNR and CDR2 is FQNEAQ in the germline V gene (reference sequence). The junction had 6 bases not matched to a gene; V was cut back by 1 base and J by 5 bases. The CDR3 extends over 15 amino acids. CDR3 sequence (DNA): TGTGCCAGCAGCTTAGGGCAGGGGGCTGGGGAGACCCAGTACTTC. This sequence encodes CASSLGQGAGETQYF.

As to this clonotype: Being one base from a much bigger clone, this may be a read error. The CDR3 does not end in the conserved phenylalanine or tryptophan, so this is likely a read error. The V gene is TRBV10-3, the J gene TRBJ1-2; 7 bases are a match to TRBD1. The germline gives CDR1 ENHRY, CDR2 SYGVKD. The CDR3 has 14 amino acids. V lost 7 bases to trimming and J lost 4 bases; unmatched junction nucleotides: 9. The CDR3 region has the DNA TGTGCCATCACCCTCACAGGGGTTGGCTATGGCTACACCCTC. Translation gives CAITLTGVGYGYTL.

V is TRBV3-1 and J is TRBJ1-5; D may be TRBD1 (5 bases). The V and J ends lost 1 base and 9 bases respectively, with 13 bases between them. The CDR3 consists of 14 residues. CDR1 and CDR2 (germline): LGHDT, YNNKEL (reference sequence). The CDR3 is CASSQAQGLGPQHF. The CDR3 DNA follows: TGTGCCAGCAGCCAAGCGCAGGGTTTGGGGCCCCAGCATTTT.

In its sample, this clonotype was seen many times. CDR3 in amino acids: CASSYSETENTEAFF. CDR3 nucleotide sequence: TGTGCCAGCAGCTACTCCGAGACAGAGAACACTGAAGCTTTCTTT. This sequence joins TRBV7-2 and TRBJ1-1; the D gene is possibly TRBD1 (5 bases). V lost 4 bases and J 1 base, leaving 13 bases between the germline ends. Germline V lookup: CDR1 SGHTA, CDR2 FQGNSA. This CDR3 contains 15 residues.

This clonotype was counted many times. Relative to the germline gene, one junction end is altered; a read error may explain this. The rearrangement uses TRBV7-9 and TRBJ1-2, with a weak D call TRBD1 (5 bases). The CDR3 covers 12 residues. CDR1 SEHNR and CDR2 FQNEAQ come from the germline V gene (reference sequence). In DNA form, the CDR3 reads TGTGCCAGCAGCGACCATACCAGACAGCTACACTTC. Amino acids: CASSDHTRQLHF.